A selection of T cell receptor beta chains follows, all from one sample in a study of breast tumors, draining lymph nodes, adjacent tissues. TCRdb reanalysed the multiplex PCR reads using MiXCR and keeps one entry per CDR3 protein. The sample has tens of thousands of distinct CDR3 sequences, 25% to 35% seen once; the top ten hold more than 7%. The sequencing sample was made of axillary lymph node tissue. These receptors all come from a female donor with breast cancer. Some clones in this sample may be carry-over from other donors' samples. Both conserved end residues are part of each CDR3. The D gene is left open where the match is weak. Only some rows state a clone size, as once, few, many or a class for expanded clones.

TRBV6-2/TRBV6-3	.	many	TRBJ2-1	CASRLPGSVNEQFF	TGTGCCAGCAGGCTACCAGGGTCGGTTAATGAGCAGTTCTTC
TRBV20-1	TRBD2	.	TRBJ2-7	CSAPSGRAGQYEQYF	TGCAGTGCTCCTAGCGGGAGGGCGGGCCAATACGAGCAGTACTTC
TRBV7-2	.	.	TRBJ1-5	CASSLGSGDTNRPQHF	TGTGCCAGCAGCTTAGGGTCTGGGGACACAAATCGGCCCCAGCATTTT
TRBV7-2	.	.	TRBJ2-5	CASSLALGETQYF	TGTGCCAGCAGCTTAGCGCTTGGGGAGACCCAGTACTTC
TRBV6-6	TRBD1	many	TRBJ1-2	CASKEAGGAHGYTF	TGTGCCAGCAAGGAGGCAGGGGGCGCGCATGGCTACACCTTC
TRBV12-3/TRBV12-4	.	.	TRBJ1-6	CACSLRGDPPLHF	TGTGCCTGCAGCCTCCGGGGGGATCCACCCCTCCACTTT
TRBV20-1	TRBD2	many	TRBJ2-1	CSAAGTSRFEQFF	TGCAGTGCGGCCGGGACTAGCCGATTTGAGCAGTTCTTC
TRBV11-2	.	many	TRBJ1-2	CASSLDLIGANYGYTF	TGTGCCAGCAGCTTAGATCTCATAGGGGCTAACTATGGCTACACCTTC
TRBV10-3	.	many	TRBJ2-1	CAISPLADEQFF	TGTGCCATCAGTCCTCTTGCGGATGAGCAGTTCTTC
TRBV2	.	many	TRBJ2-1	CASMPGLESNEQFF	TGTGCCAGCATGCCGGGACTCGAATCCAATGAGCAGTTCTTC
TRBV10-2	.	many	TRBJ2-5	CASSERYRETQYF	TGCGCCAGCAGTGAAAGGTATCGGGAGACCCAGTACTTC
TRBV19	.	many	TRBJ2-5	CASSIPGRGFGTQYF	TGTGCCAGTAGTATCCCCGGGAGAGGGTTTGGGACCCAGTACTTC
TRBV19	.	.	TRBJ1-5	CASTPRGRVSNQPQHF	TGTGCCAGTACCCCTCGGGGGCGTGTGAGCAATCAGCCCCAGCATTTT
TRBV6-2/TRBV6-3	.	many	TRBJ2-7	CVSQQIGLVQYF	TGTGTCAGCCAACAAATAGGCCTAGTGCAGTACTTC
TRBV12-3/TRBV12-4	TRBD1	many	TRBJ2-2	CASSLGQGLGELFF	TGTGCCAGCAGTTTAGGACAGGGCCTCGGGGAGCTGTTTTTT
TRBV24-1	.	.	TRBJ2-7	CATSDGTQVHPHEQYF	TGTGCCACCAGTGACGGGACTCAAGTACATCCCCACGAGCAGTACTTC
TRBV7-3	TRBD1	many	TRBJ2-1	CASSFAGGNEQFF	TGTGCCAGCAGCTTCGCAGGGGGCAATGAGCAGTTCTTC
TRBV7-9	.	.	TRBJ1-2	CASSRGQGVRGYTF	TGTGCCAGCAGCCGCGGCCAGGGCGTGAGAGGCTACACCTTC
TRBV20-1	.	.	TRBJ1-2	CSFDNYGYTF	TGCAGTTTTGATAACTATGGCTACACCTTC
TRBV2	.	many	TRBJ2-1	CASSGLSNEQFF	TGTGCCAGCTCGGGACTTTCCAATGAGCAGTTCTTC
TRBV5-4	.	many	TRBJ1-2	CASSSPQGPYGYTF	TGTGCCAGCAGCTCGCCACAGGGACCCTATGGCTACACCTTC
TRBV20-1	.	many	TRBJ2-6	CSARVPAAHTSGANVLTF	TGCAGTGCTAGAGTTCCGGCAGCCCACACCTCTGGGGCCAACGTCCTGACTTTC
TRBV24-1	TRBD2	many	TRBJ2-1	CATSDTKLAGGAGNEQFF	TGTGCCACCAGTGATACAAAACTAGCGGGAGGAGCTGGGAATGAGCAGTTCTTC
TRBV19	TRBD1	many	TRBJ2-2	CASTPYEGAGGELFF	TGTGCCAGTACCCCCTACGAGGGGGCGGGCGGGGAGCTGTTTTTT
TRBV7-2	.	many	TRBJ2-1	CASSLDWTYNEQFF	TGTGCCAGCAGCTTAGACTGGACCTACAATGAGCAGTTCTTC
TRBV7-9	TRBD1	few	TRBJ1-1	CASSTPAGTGVIGAFF	TGTGCCAGCAGCACCCCAGCAGGGACAGGGGTTATCGGGGCTTTCTTT
TRBV10-3	TRBD1	once	TRBJ1-2	CAISESGTGGRGYGYTF	TGTGCCATCAGTGAGTCGGGAACAGGGGGCCGAGGCTATGGCTACACCTTC
TRBV7-2	TRBD2	.	TRBJ2-7	CASSRAGLEVIHEQYF	TGTGCCAGCAGCCGCGCGGGACTAGAGGTTATCCACGAGCAGTACTTC
TRBV10-3	TRBD2	many	TRBJ2-1	CAIKGTSGKNYNEQFF	TGTGCCATCAAGGGGACTAGCGGGAAGAACTACAATGAGCAGTTCTTC
TRBV7-9	.	.	TRBJ2-1	CASSLSRGQDNEQFF	TGTGCCAGCAGCTTAAGTCGCGGGCAAGACAATGAGCAGTTCTTC
TRBV6-5	.	many	TRBJ2-7	CASSHSWMVEQYF	TGTGCCAGCAGTCACTCGTGGATGGTCGAGCAGTACTTC
TRBV5-1	TRBD1	many	TRBJ1-5	CASSLAGTGNQPQHF	TGCGCCAGCAGCTTGGCCGGGACAGGGAACCAGCCCCAGCATTTT
TRBV7-6	.	.	TRBJ2-7	CASSQGSRHEQYF	TGTGCCAGCAGCCAGGGGAGCCGGCACGAGCAGTACTTC
TRBV28	TRBD2	few	TRBJ2-6	CATRNSGSSRANVLTF	TGTGCCACCCGGAATAGCGGGAGCTCCAGGGCCAACGTCCTGACTTTC
TRBV12-3/TRBV12-4	.	once	TRBJ2-1	CAGSFSTNKGPRSDEQFF	TGTGCCGGCAGTTTCTCTACAAACAAGGGTCCCCGTAGCGATGAGCAGTTCTTC
TRBV7-2	.	many	TRBJ1-3	CASTSDFSGNTIYF	TGTGCCAGCACCTCAGATTTCTCTGGAAACACCATATATTTT
TRBV6-1	TRBD1	.	TRBJ1-1	CASSQQGANTEAFF	TGTGCCAGCAGTCAACAGGGGGCGAACACTGAAGCTTTCTTT
TRBV28	TRBD2	.	TRBJ2-3	CASRTSGESTDTQYF	TGTGCCAGCAGGACTAGCGGGGAAAGCACAGATACGCAGTATTTT
TRBV11-2	.	many	TRBJ2-5	CASSFQSEETQYF	TGTGCCAGCAGCTTTCAGAGCGAAGAGACCCAGTACTTC
TRBV6-2/TRBV6-3	TRBD1	many	TRBJ1-5	CASSRILQGADQPQHF	TGTGCCAGCAGTCGTATCCTACAGGGGGCTGATCAGCCCCAGCATTTT
TRBV20-1	TRBD1	many	TRBJ1-3	CSASDRVIGNTIYF	TGCAGTGCTAGCGACAGGGTGATCGGAAACACCATATATTTT
TRBV5-8	TRBD1	many	TRBJ2-7	CASNSQGAYEQYF	TGTGCCAGCAATTCCCAGGGGGCCTACGAGCAGTACTTC
TRBV10-3	.	many	TRBJ2-1	CAISGDGNLVNEQFF	TGTGCCATCAGTGGCGACGGGAATTTAGTTAATGAGCAGTTCTTC
TRBV28	TRBD1	.	TRBJ1-5	CASRKNSGQGDQPQHF	TGTGCCAGCAGGAAAAACTCGGGACAGGGAGATCAGCCCCAGCATTTT
TRBV5-6	.	many	TRBJ1-4	CASSYGQSNEKLFF	TGTGCCAGCAGCTACGGACAGTCGAATGAAAAACTGTTTTTT
TRBV25-1	.	.	TRBJ1-2	CASSFYICSDRGYTF	.
TRBV7-2	TRBD2	many	TRBJ2-1	CASSQKLAGGNEQFF	TGTGCCAGCAGTCAAAAACTAGCGGGAGGCAATGAGCAGTTCTTC
TRBV10-3	TRBD1	.	TRBJ1-5	CAIRTGPAGGGQPQHF	TGTGCCATCAGGACAGGACCAGCAGGGGGAGGTCAGCCCCAGCATTTT
TRBV9	.	.	TRBJ2-3	CASSVDSPGVLSLASTDTQYF	TGTGCCAGCAGCGTAGATAGCCCCGGCGTGCTCTCACTTGCTAGCACAGACACGCAGTATTTT
TRBV14	TRBD1	.	TRBJ1-1	CASSPRGQPETEAFF	TGTGCCAGCAGCCCAAGGGGACAGCCGGAGACTGAAGCTTTCTTT
TRBV19	.	many	TRBJ2-2	CASSRRRETNTGELFF	TGTGCCAGTAGCAGAAGAAGGGAGACGAACACCGGGGAGCTGTTTTTT
TRBV30	.	many	TRBJ2-7	CAWSSRFDYEQYF	TGTGCCTGGAGTTCCCGCTTTGACTACGAGCAGTACTTC
TRBV20-1	TRBD1	.	TRBJ2-5	CSAGGHRGGCRGTWLGETQYF	TGCAGTGCTGGAGGTCACAGGGGCGGGTGTCGGGGAACCTGGCTTGGGGAGACCCAGTACTTC
TRBV19	.	few	TRBJ1-1	CASSIRRLLGSEAFF	TGTGCCAGTAGTATTCGGAGACTGCTTGGGTCTGAAGCTTTCTTT
TRBV29-1	TRBD1	many	TRBJ1-1	CSVELTGELNTEAFF	TGCAGCGTTGAACTAACAGGGGAATTGAACACTGAAGCTTTCTTT
TRBV18	.	.	TRBJ1-5	CASPPQSHRSGTAVLLWPQHF	TGTGCCAGCCCACCCCAATCCCATAGGTCCGGGACGGCGGTATTACTTTGGCCCCAGCATTTT
TRBV6-6	.	many	TRBJ2-1	CASEGGLVNEQFF	TGTGCCAGCGAAGGGGGGCTAGTCAATGAGCAGTTCTTC
TRBV5-5	.	many	TRBJ1-6	CASSLDPGGSPLHF	TGTGCCAGCAGCTTGGACCCTGGTGGTTCACCCCTCCACTTT
TRBV6-5	.	many	TRBJ1-5	CASSTGRGQPQHF	TGTGCCAGCAGTACGGGCAGGGGCCAGCCCCAGCATTTT
TRBV19	TRBD2	many	TRBJ2-1	CASSAGLAGLTDEQFF	TGTGCCAGTAGCGCGGGACTAGCGGGCCTCACGGATGAGCAGTTCTTC